This entry lists 14 T cell receptor beta chains sequenced from one sample in a study of T cell responses to AZD1222 COVID-19 vaccine. Profiling relied on immunoSEQ multiplex PCR, and the TCRdb table lists in-frame clones only, not all of them. The sample consists of roughly 130,000 clones, 90% to 95% of them appearing once. Source: peripheral blood, taken on day 0 of AZD1222 vaccination. The receptors were sampled from an adult in good health.

The chain couples TRBV7-9 to TRBJ2-3, with TRBD2 matching 10 bases. Per the germline V gene, CDR1 is SEHNR and CDR2 is FQNEAQ (reference sequence). This CDR3 comprises 16 residues. The junction had 8 bases not matched to a gene; V was cut back by 5 bases and J by 3 bases. CDR3 nucleotides: TGTGCCAGCAGCCCCCTAGCGGGAGTGAGAACAGATACGCAGTATTTT. It codes for CASSPLAGVRTDTQYF.

The gene calls are TRBV7-3 and TRBJ1-1; TRBD1 is a possible D gene (6 bases). The germline V gene has CDR1 SGHTA and CDR2 FQGTGA. CDR3 length equals 14 residues. Between the trimmed V and J ends, which lost 5 bases and 1 base, there was a span of 11 bases. CDR3 nucleotides: TGTGCCAGCAGCCCAGACAGGTGGAACACTGAAGCTTTCTTT. Its translation is CASSPDRWNTEAFF.

This rearrangement joins TRBV7-2 to TRBJ2-7; either TRBD1 or TRBD2 may supply D (5 bases each). The germline CDR1 and CDR2 sequences are SGHTA and FQGNSA. This CDR3 region has 15 residues. Trimming pared 5 bases from V and 1 base from J, leaving 15 bases between. The CDR3 DNA is TGTGCCAGCAGCGACCTTGGGACGTTATCCTACGAGCAGTACTTC. Translating it yields CASSDLGTLSYEQYF.

This rearrangement joins TRBV5-1 to TRBJ2-7, with D possibly TRBD1 on 7 matching bases. V shed 9 bases and J shed 2 bases, with 21 bases lying between them. In germline, CDR1 is SGHRS, CDR2 YFSETQ. This CDR3 is built from 15 residues. The CDR3 bases are TGCGCCACCCGTCAGGGGGGCGCATCTACCTACGAGCAGTACTTC. It specifies CATRQGGASTYEQYF.

CDR3 residues: CASSLFPSGRSSYEQYF. CDR3 coding DNA: TGTGCCAGCAGCCTTTTCCCTAGCGGGAGAAGCTCCTACGAGCAGTACTTC. The chain is built from TRBV7-2 and TRBJ2-7; 10 bases match TRBD2. V was clipped by 5 bases and J by 0 bases; unmatched bases: 10. The CDR3 runs to 17 residues. CDR1 and CDR2 (germline): SGHTA, FQGNSA.

The V call is TRBV6-2 or TRBV6-3, the J call TRBJ1-1; D not certain. V shed 0 bases and J shed 4 bases, with 18 bases lying between them. This CDR3 has 17 residues. Germline values: CDR1 MNHEY, CDR2 SVGEGT. CDR3 DNA: TGTGCCAGCAGTTACTCGAGGCAGGCGAGAGGTAGCACTGAAGCTTTCTTT. Protein sequence: CASSYSRQARGSTEAFF.

This chain links TRBV7-7 with TRBJ1-3; TRBD1 might be the D (5 bases). This CDR3 is 16 amino acids long. The V gene lost 1 base and the J gene lost 0 bases, with 10 bases spanning the gap. Germline loops: CDR1 SSHAT, CDR2 FNYEAQ (reference sequence). This CDR3 reads CASSLGPRGSGNTIYF. The CDR3 region has the DNA TGTGCCAGCAGCTTAGGGCCGAGGGGCTCTGGAAACACCATATATTTT.

The chain uses TRBV7-9 and TRBJ2-2; D not resolved. The CDR3 runs to 15 residues. Deletions cut 1 base from V and 6 bases from J, with 12 bases between. Germline CDR1 SEHNR, CDR2 FQNEAQ (reference sequence). The CDR3 nucleotides are TGTGCCAGCAGCTTAGGATCGGGTGGAGCCGGGGAGCTGTTTTTT. Protein: CASSLGSGGAGELFF.

The sample holds one count of this clone. The V gene is TRBV9, the J gene TRBJ1-1; D uncertain. The V and J ends lost 3 bases and 3 bases respectively, with 9 bases between them. The germline CDR1 and CDR2 sequences are SGDLS and YYNGEE. This CDR3 is 13 amino acids long. DNA for the CDR3: TGTGCCAGCAGCGAACGGGTCGACACTGAAGCTTTCTTT. It is translated as CASSERVDTEAFF. The complete variable domain, with remaining parts taken from reference TRBV9 and TRBJ1-1, reads DSGVTQTPKHLITATGQRVTLRCSPRSGDLSVYWYQQSLDQGLQFLIQYYNGEERAKGNILERFSAQQFPDLHSELNLSSLELGDSALYFCASSERVDTEAFFGQGTRLTVV.

The chain recombines TRBV6-6 with TRBJ2-2; possibly TRBD1 for D (5 bases). Trimming took 6 bases from V and 2 from J, leaving 7 bases between them. Germline V gene lookup returns CDR1 MNHNY and CDR2 SVGAGI (reference sequence). This CDR3 is 13 amino acids long. As DNA, the CDR3 is TGTGCCAGCAGAACAGGAAACACCGGGGAGCTGTTTTTT. This gives the protein CASRTGNTGELFF.

Concerning this clone itself: Other DNA sequences in the same sample also yield this CDR3. The chain uses TRBV27 and TRBJ1-1, with a possible D match to TRBD1 (5 bases). Germline V gene data show CDR1 as MNHEY and CDR2 as SMNVEV (reference sequence). This CDR3 has 13 amino acids. V lost 2 bases and J lost 2, with 6 bases in between. CDR3 bases: TGTGCCAGCAGTTTAGGGGGAAACACTGAAGCTTTCTTT. It yields the protein CASSLGGNTEAFF.

The genes are TRBV5-1 and TRBJ2-3; D uncertain. CDR3 size: 16 residues. CDR1 is SGHRS, CDR2 YFSETQ, per germline. V lost 0 bases and J lost 2, with 13 bases in between. CDR3 sequence: CASSLAPVPITDTQYF. The CDR3 DNA reads as TGCGCCAGCAGCTTGGCCCCGGTTCCGATCACAGATACGCAGTATTTT.

This chain joins TRBV27 and TRBJ1-1; D is perhaps TRBD1 (5 bases). Trimming took off 0 bases at V and 4 bases at J, with 9 bases between the two ends. Germline values: CDR1 MNHEY, CDR2 SMNVEV (reference sequence). There are 14 residues in the CDR3. CDR3 residues: CASSLSRGSTEAFF. CDR3 DNA: TGTGCCAGCAGTTTATCGAGGGGAAGCACTGAAGCTTTCTTT.

This rearrangement joins TRBV10-3 to TRBJ2-5; tentatively, D is TRBD2 (7 bases). This CDR3 is 15 amino acids long. Germline V gene lookup returns CDR1 ENHRY and CDR2 SYGVKD. The ends were cut back, 0 bases at V and 5 bases at J, with 13 bases in the middle. The CDR3 region is CAISESGGLQETQYF. CDR3 nucleotide sequence: TGTGCCATCAGTGAGTCGGGGGGGCTGCAGGAGACCCAGTACTTC.